These T cell receptor beta chains were read from a single sample in a study of shared clonotypes between healthy human individuals. Profiled with immunoSEQ multiplex PCR; TCRdb holds only in-frame clones, not every one. The sample lists 2 million to 3 million clones, approximately 90% occurring once. Material for sequencing was naive CD4+ T cells sorted from blood. These TCRs come from a man aged 18 to 29 in good health. Both conserved end residues are part of each CDR3. A D gene is named only where the DNA matches it firmly. Clone size is stated in some rows and not others, as once, few, many or a class when expanded.

>12|-|few|TRBJ1-6|TRBV25-1
TGTGCCAGCAGACAGGGTCTCACACCCCTCCACTTT
CASRQGLTPLHF
>15|TRBD1|-|TRBJ1-1|TRBV18
TGTGCCAGCTCTCCAAACGGCCGGGACAGCACTGAAGCTTTCTTT
CASSPNGRDSTEAFF
>14|TRBD2|-|TRBJ2-7|TRBV4-1
TGCGCCAGCAGCGATAGCGGGGGATCCTACGAGCAGTACTTC
CASSDSGGSYEQYF
>12|-|-|TRBJ2-7|TRBV10-3
TGTGCCATCAGTGACTGGGGGAACGAGCAGTACTTC
CAISDWGNEQYF
>11|-|-|TRBJ2-7|TRBV20-1
TGCAGTGCTGGGGGTCCGGACGAGCAGTACTTC
CSAGGPDEQYF
>16|-|-|TRBJ2-1|TRBV4-3
TGCGCCAGCAGCCAAGAACCGGCCTACCTAAAGAATGAGCAGTTCTTC
CASSQEPAYLKNEQFF
>17|TRBD2|-|TRBJ2-1|TRBV10-3
TGTGCCATCAGTTTTCTTCTAGCGGGAGACGCCTACAATGAGCAGTTCTTC
CAISFLLAGDAYNEQFF
>14|TRBD1|-|TRBJ1-1|TRBV5-1
TGCGCCAGCAGTAAAAGACAGGGGGACACTGAAGCTTTCTTT
CASSKRQGDTEAFF
>13|-|-|TRBJ2-3|TRBV18
TGTGCCAGCTCCCTTCGGGATGGAGATACGCAGTATTTT
CASSLRDGDTQYF
>14|-|-|TRBJ1-4|TRBV28
TGTGCCAGCAGTTTGGGGCAGGGCCCTGAAAAACTGTTTTTT
CASSLGQGPEKLFF
>13|TRBD1|-|TRBJ2-7|TRBV2
TGTGCCAGCATGAGACAGGGGACCTACGAGCAGTACTTC
CASMRQGTYEQYF
>15|TRBD2|-|TRBJ2-7|TRBV5-1
TGCGCCAGCAGCTCAGTAGCGGGGTCGGTATACGAGCAGTACTTC
CASSSVAGSVYEQYF
>15|-|once|TRBJ2-5|TRBV9
TGTGCCAGCAGCGTAGCTACGGGGCAGCAAGAGACCCAGTACTTC
CASSVATGQQETQYF
>13|TRBD1|-|TRBJ1-1|TRBV7-2
TGTGCCAGCAGCCCCGGGACAGGGGGCTTAGCTTTCTTT
CASSPGTGGLAFF
>14|TRBD1|-|TRBJ1-5|TRBV6-1
TGTGCCAGCAGTGTTACAGGGGGCCGCCAGCCCCAGCATTTT
CASSVTGGRQPQHF
>12|TRBD2|-|TRBJ2-5|TRBV30
TGTGCCTGGACTAGCGGGAGTGAGACCCAGTACTTC
CAWTSGSETQYF
>16|TRBD2|-|TRBJ2-1|TRBV15
TGTGCCACCGGTTCGACTTATCTAGCGGGAGGCAATGAGCAGTTCTTC
CATGSTYLAGGNEQFF
>17|TRBD1|-|TRBJ1-2|TRBV19
TGTGCCACCATAGTATCCGTTCCCAGGGGGGTATGTTATGGCTACACCTTC
CATIVSVPRGVCYGYTF
>14|TRBD2|once|TRBJ2-5|TRBV5-1
TGCGCCAGCAGCCCCACGGGAGGGCAAGAGACCCAGTACTTC
CASSPTGGQETQYF
>14|TRBD1|-|TRBJ2-7|TRBV18
TGTGCCAGCTCATCCCAGACAGGGGGCCCCGAGCAGTACTTC
CASSSQTGGPEQYF
>13|-|once|TRBJ1-1|TRBV11-3
TGTGCCAGCAGTTTAGGGGCGAACACTGAAGCTTTCTTT
CASSLGANTEAFF
>12|-|-|TRBJ1-2|TRBV28
TGTGCCAGCAGTCTCAGAGCAGGCGGCTACACCTTC
CASSLRAGGYTF
>12|-|once|TRBJ2-5|TRBV7-2
TGTGCCAGCAGCCCCGTTCAATCGACCCAGTACTTC
CASSPVQSTQYF
>15|TRBD2|-|TRBJ2-2|TRBV7-9
TGTGCCAGCAGCTTAACGGGGGGAAGGACCGGGGAGCTGTTTTTT
CASSLTGGRTGELFF
>16|TRBD1|once|TRBJ2-2|TRBV10-3
TGTGCCATCACCCCGGACAGGGGGCTACGCACCGGGGAGCTGTTTTTT
CAITPDRGLRTGELFF
>16|TRBD2|-|TRBJ2-5|TRBV2
TGTGCCAGCAGGACTAGCGGGGGCCGGGGGCAAGAGACCCAGTACTTC
CASRTSGGRGQETQYF
>15|-|-|TRBJ2-7|TRBV5-6
TGTGCCAGCAGCCCCCGTTTAGTGATGGGGAACGAGCAGTACTTC
CASSPRLVMGNEQYF
>14|-|-|TRBJ2-5|TRBV5-1
TGCGCCAGCAGCTTGGCAGGGGCCCAAGAGACCCAGTACTTC
CASSLAGAQETQYF
>14|-|-|TRBJ1-1|TRBV2
TGTGCCAGCAGCAAGGACAGAGAAAACACTGAAGCTTTCTTT
CASSKDRENTEAFF
>14|-|-|TRBJ1-1|TRBV5-5
TGTGCCAGCAGCTTGGCCGGGGGGAACACTGAAGCTTTCTTT
CASSLAGGNTEAFF
>17|TRBD2|-|TRBJ2-5|TRBV28
TGTGCCAGCAGCTACCTCCTCTTGGGGGGGACCCAAGAGACCCAGTACTTC
CASSYLLLGGTQETQYF
>13|-|-|TRBJ2-7|TRBV28
TGTGCCAGCAGTCCCCCCCCCGACTACGAGCAGTACTTC
CASSPPPDYEQYF
>18|TRBD1|-|TRBJ1-5|TRBV19
TGTGCCAGTAGTCCCCGGCCCGGACAGGGGGCGAGAGGGCAGCCCCAGCATTTT
CASSPRPGQGARGQPQHF
>14|TRBD1|-|TRBJ2-1|TRBV5-1
TGCGCCAGCAGCCGAGGGACAGGAGGACTTGAGCAGTTCTTC
CASSRGTGGLEQFF
>15|TRBD1|-|TRBJ2-7|TRBV6-5
TGTGCCAGCAGTTACCAGGACAGGCCGTTCTACGAGCAGTACTTC
CASSYQDRPFYEQYF
>14|-|-|TRBJ2-7|TRBV7-9
TGTGCCAGCAGCGCAAGCGGAAGCTCCTACGAGCAGTACTTC
CASSASGSSYEQYF
>13|-|-|TRBJ2-5|TRBV30
TGTGCCTGGAGTGTACAGTCCGGGTGGGCCCAGTACTTC
CAWSVQSGWAQYF
>13|-|-|TRBJ1-2|TRBV9
TGTGCCAGCAGCGTAGAACTGAACTATGGCTACACCTTC
CASSVELNYGYTF
>13|-|-|TRBJ2-5|TRBV9
TGTGCCAGCAGCGTAGGGAGCGCCGAGACCCAGTACTTC
CASSVGSAETQYF
>14|-|-|TRBJ2-7|TRBV9
TGTGCCAGCAGCGTAGGGGTAGGATTATACGAGCAGTACTTC
CASSVGVGLYEQYF
>13|-|-|TRBJ2-7|TRBV7-2
TGTGCCAGCAGTTCAACCGGCTCCTACGAGCAGTACTTC
CASSSTGSYEQYF
>13|TRBD1|-|TRBJ2-7|TRBV7-6
TGTGCCAGCAGTTTGACAGGGGGCTACGAGCAGTACTTC
CASSLTGGYEQYF
>13|-|-|TRBJ1-1|TRBV7-2
TGTGCCAGCAGCTTAGCGGGGAACACTGAAGCTTTCTTT
CASSLAGNTEAFF
>13|TRBD1|-|TRBJ2-1|TRBV10-3
TGTGCCATCGGCGACAGGGGAAGCAATGAGCAGTTCTTC
CAIGDRGSNEQFF
>15|TRBD2|once|TRBJ2-3|TRBV11-2
TGTGCCAGCAGCTTAGGGGGACTAGAGGAAGATACGCAGTATTTT
CASSLGGLEEDTQYF
>17|-|-|TRBJ1-4|TRBV19
TGTGCCAGTAGTGAAAAGGGTAGTGGAAAAACTAATGAAAAACTGTTTTTT
CASSEKGSGKTNEKLFF
>14|TRBD1|-|TRBJ1-6|TRBV19
TGTGCCAGTAGTACGACAGGGTATAATTCACCCCTCCACTTT
CASSTTGYNSPLHF
>15|-|once|TRBJ2-7|TRBV18
TGTGCCAGCTCACTACAAGGACGGGGGACCTACGAGCAGTACTTC
CASSLQGRGTYEQYF